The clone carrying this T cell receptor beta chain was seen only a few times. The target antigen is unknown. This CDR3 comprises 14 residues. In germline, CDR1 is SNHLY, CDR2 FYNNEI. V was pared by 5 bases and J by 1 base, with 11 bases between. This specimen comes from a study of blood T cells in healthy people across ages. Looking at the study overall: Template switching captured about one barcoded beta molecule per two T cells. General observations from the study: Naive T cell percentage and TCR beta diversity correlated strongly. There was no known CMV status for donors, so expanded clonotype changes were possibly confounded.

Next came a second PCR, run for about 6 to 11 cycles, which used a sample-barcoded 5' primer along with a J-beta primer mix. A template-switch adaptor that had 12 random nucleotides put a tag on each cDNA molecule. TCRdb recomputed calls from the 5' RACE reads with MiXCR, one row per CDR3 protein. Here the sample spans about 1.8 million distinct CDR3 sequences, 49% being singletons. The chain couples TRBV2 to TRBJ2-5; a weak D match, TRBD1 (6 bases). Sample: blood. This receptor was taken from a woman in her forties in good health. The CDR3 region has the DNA TGTGCCAGCAGTATAGGGACATCCCAAGAGACCCAGTACTTC. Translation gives CASSIGTSQETQYF.